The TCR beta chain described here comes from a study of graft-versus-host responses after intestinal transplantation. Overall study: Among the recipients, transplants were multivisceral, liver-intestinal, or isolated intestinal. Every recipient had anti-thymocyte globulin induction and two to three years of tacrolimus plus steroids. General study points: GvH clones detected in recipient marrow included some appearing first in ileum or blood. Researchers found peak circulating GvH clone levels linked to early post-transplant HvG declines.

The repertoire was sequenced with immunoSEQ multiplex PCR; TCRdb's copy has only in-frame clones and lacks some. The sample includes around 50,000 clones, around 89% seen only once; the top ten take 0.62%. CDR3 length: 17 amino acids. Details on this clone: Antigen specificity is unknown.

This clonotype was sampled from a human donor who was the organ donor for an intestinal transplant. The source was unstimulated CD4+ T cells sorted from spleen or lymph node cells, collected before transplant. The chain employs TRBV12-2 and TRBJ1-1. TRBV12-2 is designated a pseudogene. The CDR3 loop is CASRQPGLRVGNTEAFF. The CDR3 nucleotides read TGTGCAAGTCGCCAACCGGGACTTCGGGTAGGGAACACTGAAGCTTTCTTT.